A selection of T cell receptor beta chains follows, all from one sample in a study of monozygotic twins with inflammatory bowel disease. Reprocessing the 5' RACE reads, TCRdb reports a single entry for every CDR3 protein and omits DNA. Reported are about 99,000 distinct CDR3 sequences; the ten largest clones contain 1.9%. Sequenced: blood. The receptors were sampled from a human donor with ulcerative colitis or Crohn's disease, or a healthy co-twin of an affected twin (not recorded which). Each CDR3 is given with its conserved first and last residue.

CDR3 protein: CSAQRQGIRGRNTEAFF
J gene: TRBJ1-1
V gene: TRBV20-1

CDR3 protein: CSARVSGTSGSFIYEQYF
J gene: TRBJ2-7
V gene: TRBV20-1

CDR3 protein: CATRVSGANVLTF
J gene: TRBJ2-6
V gene: TRBV15

CDR3 protein: CASRDGPSYEQYF
J gene: TRBJ2-7
V gene: TRBV10-2

CDR3 protein: CAWSAGRGYNEQFF
J gene: TRBJ2-1
V gene: TRBV30

CDR3 protein: CASRQRGGAGSLYF
J gene: TRBJ2-5
V gene: TRBV5-1

CDR3 protein: CSVRKGGTGRMAEAFF
J gene: TRBJ1-1
V gene: TRBV20-1

CDR3 protein: CASSPLSSGANVLTF
J gene: TRBJ2-6
V gene: TRBV4-3

CDR3 protein: CAWSAHGLRRTNTGELFF
J gene: TRBJ2-2
V gene: TRBV30

CDR3 protein: CASRQYREGTEAFF
J gene: TRBJ1-1
V gene: TRBV4-2

CDR3 protein: CAIRRRDTGELFF
J gene: TRBJ2-2
V gene: TRBV10-3

CDR3 protein: CASSQVLQGNPYNEQFF
J gene: TRBJ2-1
V gene: TRBV4-1

CDR3 protein: CASSAPGVDSGNTIYF
J gene: TRBJ1-3
V gene: TRBV5-1

CDR3 protein: CASSPGTIAKNIQYF
J gene: TRBJ2-4
V gene: TRBV6-1

CDR3 protein: CASRVGLAEGETQYF
J gene: TRBJ2-5
V gene: TRBV12-3/TRBV12-4

CDR3 protein: CASSPRGGQPQHF
J gene: TRBJ1-5
V gene: TRBV3-1

CDR3 protein: CASSLTAGGATGELFF
J gene: TRBJ2-2
V gene: TRBV12-3/TRBV12-4

CDR3 protein: CASSFGGGRPYNYNNEQFF
J gene: TRBJ2-1
V gene: TRBV12-3/TRBV12-4

CDR3 protein: CASSPERPSTDTQYF
J gene: TRBJ2-3
V gene: TRBV5-1

CDR3 protein: CASSESGTTTRTDTQYF
J gene: TRBJ2-3
V gene: TRBV10-2

CDR3 protein: CASSLTGDGNQPQHF
J gene: TRBJ1-5
V gene: TRBV7-2

CDR3 protein: CSGSQGGRYNEQFF
J gene: TRBJ2-1
V gene: TRBV20-1

CDR3 protein: CASSPPLRGYEAVSYEQYF
J gene: TRBJ2-7
V gene: TRBV18

CDR3 protein: CAYTSPASGIYKQYF
J gene: TRBJ2-7
V gene: TRBV5-4

CDR3 protein: CASSPNGQAANVLTF
J gene: TRBJ2-6
V gene: TRBV5-4

CDR3 protein: CDSSLTLSGANVLTF
J gene: TRBJ2-6
V gene: TRBV7-2

CDR3 protein: CSPVVGGSYNEQFF
J gene: TRBJ2-1
V gene: TRBV20-1

CDR3 protein: CASTTQGGGSYEQYF
J gene: TRBJ2-7
V gene: TRBV18

CDR3 protein: CASSKGTSGTKQYF
J gene: TRBJ2-7
V gene: TRBV7-2

CDR3 protein: CASSGLPSYNSPLHF
J gene: TRBJ1-6
V gene: TRBV5-6

CDR3 protein: CASSVQGNYEQYF
J gene: TRBJ2-7
V gene: TRBV5-1

CDR3 protein: CASSLLNTGELFF
J gene: TRBJ2-2
V gene: TRBV5-1

CDR3 protein: CASTMTAGVNSEAFF
J gene: TRBJ1-1
V gene: TRBV19

CDR3 protein: CATSSQGNNQPQHF
J gene: TRBJ1-5
V gene: TRBV15

CDR3 protein: CASSPVMGRSSYEQYF
J gene: TRBJ2-7
V gene: TRBV11-2

CDR3 protein: CASSRTGELGNEQFF
J gene: TRBJ2-1
V gene: TRBV5-1

CDR3 protein: CASSLYHEQYF
J gene: TRBJ2-7
V gene: TRBV12-3/TRBV12-4

CDR3 protein: CASSQVWLDTGELFF
J gene: TRBJ2-2
V gene: TRBV3-1

CDR3 protein: CASSLYAGVNEQYF
J gene: TRBJ2-7
V gene: TRBV27

CDR3 protein: CASSITTGGTEAFF
J gene: TRBJ1-1
V gene: TRBV6-6

CDR3 protein: CASSPSGREYDTQYF
J gene: TRBJ2-3
V gene: TRBV11-2

CDR3 protein: CASSYGGLASEQYF
J gene: TRBJ2-7
V gene: TRBV6-2/TRBV6-3

CDR3 protein: CASSATGLNQPQHF
J gene: TRBJ1-5
V gene: TRBV10-2

CDR3 protein: CASSDSTASGVDTQYF
J gene: TRBJ2-3
V gene: TRBV6-4

CDR3 protein: CASSLEVTDYNSPLHF
J gene: TRBJ1-6
V gene: TRBV5-1

CDR3 protein: CASRPSGGVIDTQYF
J gene: TRBJ2-3
V gene: TRBV12-3/TRBV12-4

CDR3 protein: CASSLVGGTSTDTQYF
J gene: TRBJ2-3
V gene: TRBV11-2

CDR3 protein: CATSAPRGRGYEQYF
J gene: TRBJ2-7
V gene: TRBV24-1

CDR3 protein: CSVRGTRSYNEQFF
J gene: TRBJ2-1
V gene: TRBV29-1

CDR3 protein: CASSSMDTNTGELFF
J gene: TRBJ2-2
V gene: TRBV18

CDR3 protein: CASSIRQNTEAFF
J gene: TRBJ1-1
V gene: TRBV19

CDR3 protein: CASSQAPGQGPTVQYF
J gene: TRBJ2-7
V gene: TRBV4-3